This T cell receptor (beta chain) was sequenced during a study of cytomegalovirus exposure and HLA in healthy donors. The study, taken as a whole, reports: Across donors, most TCRs were seen rarely, yet some public ones were widespread. Certain indistinguishable V segments, among them TRBV6-2 and TRBV6-3, were excluded. As was reported, the HLA-A and HLA-B alleles of most subjects were accurately predicted from TCR beta sequences. Segments of the TCR beta V type were, in most cases, productive about 87% or about 30% of the time in an earlier analysis.

Germline V gene sequence: CDR1 KGHSH, CDR2 LQKENI. Trimming left V 3 bases short and J 0 bases short, with 10 bases between. This CDR3 spans 15 amino acids. To note about this clone: Its cognate antigen is unknown.

It was with 60 Vbeta and 13 Jbeta primers that the PCR ran. Here immunoSEQ multiplex PCR was the method, and the copy in TCRdb shows in-frame clones only, minus some. The table records roughly 100,000 clones, 85% to 90% of them present only once. This receptor was identified in a man aged 30 to 39 in good health and CMV-seronegative. The sequencing input was PBMCs. The V call is TRBV18, the J call TRBJ2-3, with a tentative D call TRBD2 (6 bases). In DNA, the CDR3 is TGTGCCAGCTCACCCGTGGGGGGTAGCACAGATACGCAGTATTTT. It translates to CASSPVGGSTDTQYF.